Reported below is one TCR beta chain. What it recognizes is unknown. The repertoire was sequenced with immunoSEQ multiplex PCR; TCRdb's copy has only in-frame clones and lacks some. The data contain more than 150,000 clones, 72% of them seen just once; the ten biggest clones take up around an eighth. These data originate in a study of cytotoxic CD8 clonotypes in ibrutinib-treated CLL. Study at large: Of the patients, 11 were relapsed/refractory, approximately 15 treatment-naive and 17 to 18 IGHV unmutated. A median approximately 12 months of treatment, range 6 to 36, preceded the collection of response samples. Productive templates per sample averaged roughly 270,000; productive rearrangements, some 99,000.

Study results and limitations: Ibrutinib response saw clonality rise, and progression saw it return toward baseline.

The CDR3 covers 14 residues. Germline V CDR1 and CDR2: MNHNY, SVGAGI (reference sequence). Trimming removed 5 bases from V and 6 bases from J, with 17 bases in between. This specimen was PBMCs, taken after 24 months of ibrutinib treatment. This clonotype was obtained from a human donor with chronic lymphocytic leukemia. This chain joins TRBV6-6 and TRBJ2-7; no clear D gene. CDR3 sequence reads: CASSAYSGGLEQYF. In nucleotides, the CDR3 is TGTGCCAGCAGTGCGTACTCCGGTGGGCTCGAGCAGTACTTC.